Listed below are T cell receptor beta chains from one sample, sequenced in a study of T cell changes during pregnancy in multiple sclerosis. Produced via immunoSEQ multiplex PCR; TCRdb's table is partial and in-frame only. The data contain some 60,000 clones, 93% of them seen just once; the ten biggest clones take up over 1.5%. Sequencing used peripheral blood, obtained after pregnancy. All receptors come from a female donor with multiple sclerosis, enrolled in a pregnancy study. The CDR3 runs from the conserved cysteine through the conserved F or W. Fields, in order: J gene, V gene, clone size, D gene, CDR3 DNA, CDR3 protein. The D gene is left open where the match is weak. Clone size, where shown, is once, few, many, or a class for clones that have expanded.

>TRBJ2-4|TRBV7-8|NA|TRBD2
TGTGCCAGCAGCCCGACTAGCGGGAGTCTCATTGCCTTC
CASSPTSGSLIAF
>TRBJ2-3|TRBV4-3|NA|NA
TGCGCCAGCAGCCAAGGGAAAGGTAGCGGCACAGATACGCAGTATTTT
CASSQGKGSGTDTQYF
>TRBJ2-5|TRBV15|NA|TRBD2
TGTGCCACCAGCAGTTCTCCCGGGACTAGCGGGATAACGGAGACCCAGTACTTC
CATSSSPGTSGITETQYF
>TRBJ2-2|TRBV7-6|NA|TRBD2
TGTGCCAGCAGCTCCTATAGCGGGGGAGGCGGGGAGCTGTTTTTT
CASSSYSGGGGELFF
>TRBJ2-1|TRBV6-5|NA|TRBD2
TGTGCCAGCAGGGGAATCGGGACTAGCAATGAGCAGTTCTTC
CASRGIGTSNEQFF
>TRBJ1-3|TRBV7-9|NA|TRBD1
TGTGCCAGCAGCCCCGGGACAGGGGGTACTGGAAACACCATATATTTT
CASSPGTGGTGNTIYF
>TRBJ2-1|TRBV7-8|NA|TRBD2
TGTGCCAGCAGCCCGACCGGGACTAGCGGATACAATGAGCAGTTCTTC
CASSPTGTSGYNEQFF
>TRBJ2-1|TRBV2|NA|NA
TGTGCCAGCAGTGAAGAATTATACAATGAGCAGTTCTTC
CASSEELYNEQFF
>TRBJ2-2|TRBV27|once|TRBD1
TGTGCCAGCAGTTCAGACAGGGGATTCGCCGGGGAGCTGTTTTTT
CASSSDRGFAGELFF
>TRBJ2-1|TRBV9|NA|NA
TGTGCCAGCAGCGTAGGTGAACAATTCTACAATGAGCAGTTCTTC
CASSVGEQFYNEQFF